This T cell receptor (beta chain) emerged from a study of cytomegalovirus exposure and HLA in healthy donors (dated by TCRdb to 2015 to 2018). For the wider study: According to an earlier analysis of a few hundred of the donors, some 170 million T cells yielded 117 million unique TCR beta sequences and 276 Gb of sequence data. Donor age, sex, ethnicity and CMV serostatus were collected together with the repertoire data. Rather than drawing on any new phenotypic data, the later analysis identified candidate immune exposures from TCR beta sequences and the way those sequences occurred across donors. Roughly 5 DR-DQ haplotypes were handled as single units for association and clustering, since linkage in the cohort was strong. In an earlier analysis of roughly 540 of the donors, high-throughput TCR beta sequencing was used to judge whether each TCR beta V gene segment behaved as functional or pseudogenic. HLA typing included class I and class II loci at four-digit resolution. To predict cytomegalovirus infection status, the study combined high-throughput TCR immunosequencing, statistical association of individual TCRs with disease status, and machine learning. A separate validation cohort of about 110 different subjects was used in addition to the roughly 700-subject first cohort. The number of typed donors differed by locus: roughly 629-630 for A, B, C, DRB1 and DQB1; about 520 for DQA1; around 580 for DPA1; and about 470 for DPB1. The study aimed to test whether signatures of past pathogen exposure could be identified by cataloging public T cell receptors. Of the 398 genotyped donors, about 80% fell in the genetic ancestry cluster associated with self-reported Caucasian donors. The study used immunosequencing to profile the T cell repertoires of 666 subjects and linked those repertoires to cytomegalovirus serostatus. A later analysis re-analyzed previously published TCR beta repertoires from approximately 700 donors and added high-resolution HLA genotyping to study TCR occurrence patterns. Every repertoire in the discovery cohort had been generated on one and the same sequencing platform. A later genetic analysis used genome-wide SNP genotypes for 398 of the 666 donors, treating that subset as a discovery cohort. Roughly 300 gigabases of sequencing data and 78 million or so unique TCR sequences were included in an early release covering about 600 HLA-typed donors. Across 300 to 500 genotyped donors of the cohort, an average of approximately 240,000 unique TCR beta nucleotide sequences per donor were sequenced, and 15% to 20% of those sequences were non-productive.

A note on this clone: Its antigen is still unknown. Base qualities are not at hand, and no much larger clone is one base apart.

The cohort was made up of roughly 670 healthy bone marrow donors. All cohort members were sampled while nominally healthy, although unrecorded immune exposures were likely present. The donor was CMV seronegative and was included in the group of 352 seronegative cohort members. A peripheral blood sample was provided by each donor, and peripheral blood mononuclear cells were used for TCR beta sequencing. The Qiagen DNeasy Blood Extraction Kit was used to extract genomic DNA from the blood cell samples. Library creation used the immunoSEQ multiplex PCR assay. The multiplex PCR relied on a mix of 60 forward primers for TCR Vbeta segments and 13 reverse primers for TCR Jbeta segments. The CDR3 region of rearranged TCR beta genes was amplified from genomic DNA with a multiplex PCR assay. Amplified TCR beta libraries were sequenced as 87-base-pair reads on the Illumina HiSeq System. As for how the authors treated the data: Across the 700 or so repertoires, a later analysis counted tens of millions of unique TCR beta chains, 9 million to 14 million of which were shared by at least two donors. A nearest-neighbor algorithm error-corrected the raw reads and collapsed the reads into unique sequences, merging closely related sequences to remove PCR and sequencing errors. To assign V, D and J gene segments, CDR3 sequences were aligned to IMGT reference sequences. Each retained sequence needed at least a six-nucleotide match to both a V gene segment and a J gene segment. A rearrangement counted as productive if the CDR3 had no stop codons and remained in frame with V and J, and every other rearrangement counted as non-productive. Following IMGT convention, CDR3 was defined as the stretch from the second conserved V-encoded cysteine to the conserved J-encoded phenylalanine. The earlier analysis of about 500 of the donors excluded sequences that lacked an unambiguous match to a single V gene segment. In an earlier analysis of 500 to 750 of the donors, V segments were called functional above 56.7% productive rearrangements and were called segregating when the between-donor standard deviation exceeded 5%. To diagnose cytomegalovirus status from the catalog of TCR beta chain sequences, a statistical classification framework was built. A later analysis assigned V and J genes by comparing TCR nucleotide sequences with IMGT/GENE-DB human TR gene sequences. The TCRdist pipeline was used in a later analysis to assign CDR3 sequences and most-parsimonious VDJ recombination scenarios. In a later analysis, each TCR beta chain was defined by its CDR3 amino acid sequence together with its V-gene family, and reads without a unique V-gene family were excluded. As a way to deal with suspected cross-contamination and a sequencing artifact, a later analysis dropped approximately 570 nucleotide sequences that were highly shared and had low generation probability. For each public chain, a later analysis derived a clonal expansion index from normalized ranks of inferred template counts within each repertoire. Generation probabilities in a later analysis came from a VDJ recombination model fitted to out-of-frame rearrangements, and those results were checked against IGoR. In a later analysis, TCR-TCR, TCR-HLA and TCR-CMV co-occurrence was scored with hypergeometric tests, and a repertoire-size bias correction was applied to TCR pairs. False discovery rates were estimated in a later analysis by permuting HLA or CMV assignments 20 times. In a later analysis, co-occurring TCRs were grouped using DBSCAN, and TCRdist sequence similarity was added for clustering within HLA-allele-positive subsets. Co-occurrence clustering excluded repertoires with fewer than 30,000 or more than 120,000 public chains, plus five with anomalous nucleotide sharing. The clones in this table, taken by TCRdb from immuneACCESS, are in-frame only. Not every clone is retained; where verified, under half of the shortfall comes from an unresolved V gene, and the cause of the rest is unknown. The V and J calls and clone size come from that table; D and trimming were worked out from the DNA. The sample table shows under 150,000 clones, and approximately 83% are seen once. 2% to 3% of the sample belongs to the ten largest clones.

The research as a whole found: Several of the top co-occurrence clusters appeared to be linked to parvovirus B19, influenza, CMV and Epstein-Barr virus, according to a later analysis. Sequencing depth was assumed to be roughly uniform across donors in the presence/absence analyses, though that assumption may not hold. The classifier was reported to diagnose cytomegalovirus status with high specificity and sensitivity in both the original and validation cohorts. V-gene and J-gene trimming of TCR beta chains was associated with a missense DCLRE1C variant in a later genetic analysis, and the association was replicated in an independent cohort. This cohort had only TCR beta chains sequenced, and the lack of alpha or paired-chain data limited which features could be detected. According to a later genetic analysis, donors in an Asian-associated ancestry cluster had fewer N-insertions in productive TCRs than the approximately 610-donor mean. A later analysis found that most CMV-associated TCR beta chains appeared HLA-restricted, with HLA associations seemingly driven largely by CMV exposure. A later analysis found that TCR association rates varied across HLA loci, with DRB1 alleles showing the most associated TCRs and HLA-C alleles the fewest. Specific HLA alleles were associated with 15,000 to 20,000 TCR beta sequences at a false discovery rate of 0.05 in a later analysis. Most TCR sequences were observed very rarely across donors, whereas some public TCRs were present in many individuals. Assigning TCR associations to individual alleles was difficult when HLA alleles, especially DR and DQ, strongly co-occurred. According to the authors, the approach could potentially be generalized to other disease states and immunological phenotypes. Broadly in line with IMGT annotations, most TCR beta V segments showed up in productive rearrangements about 90% or about 30% of the time in an earlier analysis of several hundred of the donors. A cluster of highly shared sequence variants was judged likely to be a technical artifact of the sequencing pipeline. Three of the identified cytomegalovirus-associated TCR beta chains were confirmed in vitro to be specific for cytomegalovirus antigens. Some IMGT-functional V segments, including TRBV6-2 and TRBV6-3, could not be distinguished by the 87-base-pair reads and were therefore excluded. The study listed 150 to 200 TCR beta chains as associated with cytomegalovirus. CMV serostatus was the only immune exposure information available for the cohort. About 17 rarely observed V segments, including chromosome 9 orphons, were excluded from the earlier analysis of about 600 of the donors because counts were too low. A later analysis found that HLA-associated TCR beta chains were more clonally expanded and had lower generation probabilities than equally common non-associated chains. Correlated functional status among segregating V segments might be attributable to linkage disequilibrium, but an unknown experimental factor could not be ruled out. Because some donors lacked HLA typing at each locus, the association tests relied only on the typed subset. A further reported finding was that TCR beta sequences accurately predicted the HLA-A and HLA-B alleles for most subjects in the first cohort.

CDR1 SEHNR and CDR2 FQNEAQ were looked up in the germline V gene (reference sequence). The CDR3 spans 14 residues, from the cysteine through the phenylalanine. Left in the record is the CDR3 DNA by itself, 42 bases read in frame from the first base. Clipping removes 1 base from V and 2 bases from J, with 1 as the unmatched junction base count. Rearrangement joined TRBV7-9 to TRBJ2-5, and 7 bases in between align with TRBD2. This receptor was identified in a male donor in good health and CMV-seronegative. The source material was PBMCs. The DNA sequence is TGTGCCAGCAGCTTAGGGGGAGGGCAAGAGACCCAGTACTTC. Translated, it gives CASSLGGGQETQYF.